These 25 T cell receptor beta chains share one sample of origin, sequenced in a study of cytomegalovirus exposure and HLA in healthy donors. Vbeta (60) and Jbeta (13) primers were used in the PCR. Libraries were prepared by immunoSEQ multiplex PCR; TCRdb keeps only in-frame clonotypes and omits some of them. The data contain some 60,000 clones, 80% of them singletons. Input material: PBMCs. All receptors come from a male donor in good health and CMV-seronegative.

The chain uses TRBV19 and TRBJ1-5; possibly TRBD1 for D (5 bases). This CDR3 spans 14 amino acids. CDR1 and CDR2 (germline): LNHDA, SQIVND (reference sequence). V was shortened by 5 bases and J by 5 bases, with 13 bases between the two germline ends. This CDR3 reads CASSLQEMDQPQHF. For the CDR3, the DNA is TGTGCCAGTAGTCTACAGGAGATGGATCAGCCCCAGCATTTT.

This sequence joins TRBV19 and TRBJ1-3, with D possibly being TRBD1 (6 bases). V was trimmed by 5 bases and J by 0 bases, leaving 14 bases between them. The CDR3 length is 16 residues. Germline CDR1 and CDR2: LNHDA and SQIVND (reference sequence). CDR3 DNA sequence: TGTGCCAGTAGTGCCTCCGGGACAACCTCTGGAAACACCATATATTTT. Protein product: CASSASGTTSGNTIYF.

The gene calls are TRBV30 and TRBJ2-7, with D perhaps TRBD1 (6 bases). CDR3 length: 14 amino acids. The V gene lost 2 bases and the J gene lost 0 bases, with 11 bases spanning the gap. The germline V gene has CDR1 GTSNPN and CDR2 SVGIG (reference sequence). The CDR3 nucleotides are TGTGCCTGGAGTTTCCCGGGACACTCCTACGAGCAGTACTTC. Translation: CAWSFPGHSYEQYF.

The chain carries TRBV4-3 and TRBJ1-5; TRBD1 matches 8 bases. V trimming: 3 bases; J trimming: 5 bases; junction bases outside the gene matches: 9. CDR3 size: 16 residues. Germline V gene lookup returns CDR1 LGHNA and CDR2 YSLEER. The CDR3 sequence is CASSHARTGSHQPQHF. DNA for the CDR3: TGCGCCAGCAGCCACGCCCGGACAGGGTCCCATCAGCCCCAGCATTTT.

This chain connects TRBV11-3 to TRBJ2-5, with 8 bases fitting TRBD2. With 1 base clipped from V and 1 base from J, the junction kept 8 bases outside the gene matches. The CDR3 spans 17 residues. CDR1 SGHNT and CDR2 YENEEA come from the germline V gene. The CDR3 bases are TGTGCCAGCAGCTTAGGTGGTAGCGGGGTAATCCAAGAGACCCAGTACTTC. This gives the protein CASSLGGSGVIQETQYF. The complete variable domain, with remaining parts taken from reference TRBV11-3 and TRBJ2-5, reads EAGVVQSPRYKIIEKKQPVAFWCNPISGHNTLYWYLQNLGQGPELLIRYENEEAVDDSQLPKDRFSAERLKGVDSTLKIQPAELGDSAVYLCASSLGGSGVIQETQYFGPGTRLLVL.

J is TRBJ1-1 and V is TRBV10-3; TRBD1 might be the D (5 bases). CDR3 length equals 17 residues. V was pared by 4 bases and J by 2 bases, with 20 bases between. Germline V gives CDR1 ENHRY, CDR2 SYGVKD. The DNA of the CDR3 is TGTGCCATCAGTGCGTGGCGGGGGACGGACCTTAACACTGAAGCTTTCTTT. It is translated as CAISAWRGTDLNTEAFF.

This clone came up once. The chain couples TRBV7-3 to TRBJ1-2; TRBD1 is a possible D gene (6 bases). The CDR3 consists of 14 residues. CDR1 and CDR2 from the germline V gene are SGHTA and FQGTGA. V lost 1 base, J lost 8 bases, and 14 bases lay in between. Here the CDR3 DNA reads TGTGCCAGCAGCTTAAATCGGGGGGCGGAAGGCTACACCTTC. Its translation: CASSLNRGAEGYTF.

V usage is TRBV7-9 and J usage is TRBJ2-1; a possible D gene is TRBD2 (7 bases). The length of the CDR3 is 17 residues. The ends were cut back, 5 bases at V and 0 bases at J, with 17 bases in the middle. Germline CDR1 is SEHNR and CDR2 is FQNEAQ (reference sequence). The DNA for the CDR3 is TGTGCCAGCAGCCCGACGGAGGGGGGGCCCTCCTACAATGAGCAGTTCTTC. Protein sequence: CASSPTEGGPSYNEQFF.

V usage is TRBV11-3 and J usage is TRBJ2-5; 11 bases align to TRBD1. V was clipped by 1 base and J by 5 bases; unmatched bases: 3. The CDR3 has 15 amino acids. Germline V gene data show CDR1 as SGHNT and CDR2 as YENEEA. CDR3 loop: CASSLGTGGDETQYF. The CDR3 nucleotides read TGTGCCAGCAGCTTAGGGACAGGGGGCGATGAGACCCAGTACTTC.

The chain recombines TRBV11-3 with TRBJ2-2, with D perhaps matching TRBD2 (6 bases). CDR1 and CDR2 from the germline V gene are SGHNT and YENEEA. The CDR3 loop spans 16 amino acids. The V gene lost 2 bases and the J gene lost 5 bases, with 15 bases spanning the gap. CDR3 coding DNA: TGTGCCAGCAGCTTACGCGCGCGGGGAGAAACCGGGGAGCTGTTTTTT. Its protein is CASSLRARGETGELFF.

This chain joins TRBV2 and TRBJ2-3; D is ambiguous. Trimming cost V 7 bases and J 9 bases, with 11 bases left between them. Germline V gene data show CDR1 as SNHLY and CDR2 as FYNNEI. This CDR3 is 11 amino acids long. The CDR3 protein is CASTPGPTQYF. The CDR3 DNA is TGTGCCAGCACGCCCGGTCCGACGCAGTATTTT. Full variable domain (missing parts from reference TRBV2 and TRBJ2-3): EPEVTQTPSHQVTQMGQEVILRCVPISNHLYFYWYRQILGQKVEFLVSFYNNEISEKSEIFDDQFSVERPDGSNFTLKIRSTKLEDSAMYFCASTPGPTQYFGPGTRLTVL.

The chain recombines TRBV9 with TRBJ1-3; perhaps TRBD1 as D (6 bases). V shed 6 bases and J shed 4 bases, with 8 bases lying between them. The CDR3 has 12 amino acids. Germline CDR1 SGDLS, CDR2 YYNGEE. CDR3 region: CASTGDGNTIYF. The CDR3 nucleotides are TGTGCCAGCACAGGGGACGGAAACACCATATATTTT. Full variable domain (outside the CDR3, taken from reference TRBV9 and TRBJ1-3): DSGVTQTPKHLITATGQRVTLRCSPRSGDLSVYWYQQSLDQGLQFLIQYYNGEERAKGNILERFSAQQFPDLHSELNLSSLELGDSALYFCASTGDGNTIYFGEGSWLTVV.

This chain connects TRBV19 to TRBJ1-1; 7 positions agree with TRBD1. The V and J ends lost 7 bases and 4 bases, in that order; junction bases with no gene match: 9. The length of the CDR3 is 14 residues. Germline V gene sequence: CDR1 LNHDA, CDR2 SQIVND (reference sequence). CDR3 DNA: TGTGCCAGTACGGGCAGACAGGGAGGCACTGAAGCTTTCTTT. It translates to CASTGRQGGTEAFF.

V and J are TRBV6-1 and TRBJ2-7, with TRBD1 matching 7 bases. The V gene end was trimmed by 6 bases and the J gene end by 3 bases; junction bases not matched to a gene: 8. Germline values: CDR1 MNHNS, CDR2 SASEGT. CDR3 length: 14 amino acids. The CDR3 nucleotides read TGTGCCAGCAGGGGATTCGACAGGGTCTACGAGCAGTACTTC. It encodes CASRGFDRVYEQYF.

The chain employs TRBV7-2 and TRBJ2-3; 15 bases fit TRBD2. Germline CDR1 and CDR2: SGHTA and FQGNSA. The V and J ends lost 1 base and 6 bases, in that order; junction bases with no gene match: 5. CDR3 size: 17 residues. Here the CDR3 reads CASSLVGLAGGPDTQYF. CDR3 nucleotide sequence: TGTGCCAGCAGCTTAGTCGGACTAGCGGGGGGGCCGGATACGCAGTATTTT.

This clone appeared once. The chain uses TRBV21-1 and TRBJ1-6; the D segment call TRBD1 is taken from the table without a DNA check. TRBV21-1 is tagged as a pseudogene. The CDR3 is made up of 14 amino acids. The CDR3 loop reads CAPKQRGLVSPLHF. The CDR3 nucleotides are TGTGCCCCCAAACAGAGGGGGCTGGTATCACCCCTCCACTTT.

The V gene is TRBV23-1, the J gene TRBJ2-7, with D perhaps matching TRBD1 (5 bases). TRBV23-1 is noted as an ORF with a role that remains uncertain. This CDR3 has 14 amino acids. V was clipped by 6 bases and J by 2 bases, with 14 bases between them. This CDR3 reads CASSPGQKAYEQYF. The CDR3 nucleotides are TGCGCCAGCAGCCCCGGACAAAAAGCCTACGAGCAGTACTTC.

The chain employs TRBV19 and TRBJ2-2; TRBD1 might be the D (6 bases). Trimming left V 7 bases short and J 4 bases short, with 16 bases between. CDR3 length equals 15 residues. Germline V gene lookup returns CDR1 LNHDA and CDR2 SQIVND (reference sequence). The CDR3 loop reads CASTLGGHPTGELFF. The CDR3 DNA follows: TGTGCCAGTACCCTAGGGGGACACCCCACCGGGGAGCTGTTTTTT. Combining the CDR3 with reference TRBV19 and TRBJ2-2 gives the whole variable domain DGGITQSPKYLFRKEGQNVTLSCEQNLNHDAMYWYRQDPGQGLRLIYYSQIVNDFQKGDIAEGYSVSREKKESFPLTVTSAQKNPTAFYLCASTLGGHPTGELFFGEGSRLTVL.

For the CDR3, the DNA is TGTGCCAGCAGCGTAGAGTGGCAGGGGGGAACTGAAGCTTTCTTT. Its protein is CASSVEWQGGTEAFF. This chain links TRBV9 with TRBJ1-1; TRBD1 agrees at 7 bases. The CDR3 is made up of 15 amino acids. V lost 0 bases and J lost 5; bases outside the gene matches: 7. From germline, CDR1 is SGDLS and CDR2 YYNGEE.

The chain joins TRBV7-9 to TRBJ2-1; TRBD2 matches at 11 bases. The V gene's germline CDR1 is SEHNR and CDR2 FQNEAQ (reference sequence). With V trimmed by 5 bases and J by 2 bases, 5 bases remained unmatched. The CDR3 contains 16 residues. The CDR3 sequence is CASSPTSGVAYNEQFF. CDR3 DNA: TGTGCCAGCAGCCCGACTAGCGGGGTTGCCTACAATGAGCAGTTCTTC.

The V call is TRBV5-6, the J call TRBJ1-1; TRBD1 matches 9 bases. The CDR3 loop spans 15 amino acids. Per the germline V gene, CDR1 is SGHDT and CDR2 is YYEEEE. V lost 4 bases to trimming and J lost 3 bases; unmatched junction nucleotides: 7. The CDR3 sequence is CASSRTGAWDTEAFF. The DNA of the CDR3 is TGTGCCAGCAGCCGGACAGGGGCGTGGGACACTGAAGCTTTCTTT.

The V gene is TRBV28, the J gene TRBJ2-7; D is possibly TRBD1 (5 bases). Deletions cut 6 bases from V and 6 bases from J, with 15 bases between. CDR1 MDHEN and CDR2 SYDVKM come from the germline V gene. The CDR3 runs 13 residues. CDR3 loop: CASSPTGTGEQYF. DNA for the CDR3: TGTGCCAGCAGCCCTACAGGTACGGGCGAGCAGTACTTC.

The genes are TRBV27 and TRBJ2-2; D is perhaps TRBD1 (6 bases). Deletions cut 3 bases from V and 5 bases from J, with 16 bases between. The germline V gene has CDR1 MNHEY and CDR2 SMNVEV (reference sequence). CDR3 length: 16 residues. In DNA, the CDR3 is TGTGCCAGCAGTTTGATCGACAGGTTCCATACCGGGGAGCTGTTTTTT. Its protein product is CASSLIDRFHTGELFF.

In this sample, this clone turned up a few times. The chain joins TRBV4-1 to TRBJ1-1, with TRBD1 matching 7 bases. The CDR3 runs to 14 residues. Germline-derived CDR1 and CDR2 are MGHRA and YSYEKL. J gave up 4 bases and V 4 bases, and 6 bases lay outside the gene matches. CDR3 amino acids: CASSPQEGATEAFF. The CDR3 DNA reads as TGCGCCAGCAGCCCTCAGGAGGGGGCCACTGAAGCTTTCTTT.

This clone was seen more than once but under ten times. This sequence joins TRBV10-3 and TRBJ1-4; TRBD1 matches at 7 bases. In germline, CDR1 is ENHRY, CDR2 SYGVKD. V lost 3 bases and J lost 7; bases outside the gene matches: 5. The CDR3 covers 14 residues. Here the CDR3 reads CAISDRGATEKLFF. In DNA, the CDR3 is TGTGCCATCAGTGACAGGGGGGCGACTGAAAAACTGTTTTTT.